The T cell receptor (beta chain) described here comes from a study of T cells in Graves' hyperthyroidism and ophthalmopathy. Germline lookup yields CDR1 PRHDT and CDR2 FYEKMQ (reference sequence). This CDR3 has 14 residues. The ends were cut back, 2 bases at V and 7 bases at J, with 14 bases in the middle. Researchers amplified the TCR beta CDR3 regions from RNA transcripts. With the HTBI primer set, the TCR CDR3 went through a first round of RT-PCR. Each CDR3 protein is one row after TCRdb ran MiXCR on the multiplex PCR reads. The sample shows about 640,000 distinct CDR3 sequences, less than 25% of them seen only once. With regard to this clonotype: A much larger clone lies one base from this, so it may be a read error.

The sample consisted of blood. The rearrangement joins TRBV13 to TRBJ1-1; perhaps TRBD1 as D (6 bases). The receptor was isolated from a young man with Graves' ophthalmopathy. CDR3 in amino acids: CASSLRAGVSEAFF. In DNA, the CDR3 is TGTGCCAGCAGCTTACGGGCAGGGGTGAGTGAAGCTTTCTTT. Variable domain in full (rest from reference TRBV13 and TRBJ1-1): AAGVIQSPRHLIKEKRETATLKCYPIPRHDTVYWYQQGPGQDPQFLISFYEKMQSDKGSIPDRFSAQQFSDYHSELNMSSLELGDSALYFCASSLRAGVSEAFFGQGTRLTVV.